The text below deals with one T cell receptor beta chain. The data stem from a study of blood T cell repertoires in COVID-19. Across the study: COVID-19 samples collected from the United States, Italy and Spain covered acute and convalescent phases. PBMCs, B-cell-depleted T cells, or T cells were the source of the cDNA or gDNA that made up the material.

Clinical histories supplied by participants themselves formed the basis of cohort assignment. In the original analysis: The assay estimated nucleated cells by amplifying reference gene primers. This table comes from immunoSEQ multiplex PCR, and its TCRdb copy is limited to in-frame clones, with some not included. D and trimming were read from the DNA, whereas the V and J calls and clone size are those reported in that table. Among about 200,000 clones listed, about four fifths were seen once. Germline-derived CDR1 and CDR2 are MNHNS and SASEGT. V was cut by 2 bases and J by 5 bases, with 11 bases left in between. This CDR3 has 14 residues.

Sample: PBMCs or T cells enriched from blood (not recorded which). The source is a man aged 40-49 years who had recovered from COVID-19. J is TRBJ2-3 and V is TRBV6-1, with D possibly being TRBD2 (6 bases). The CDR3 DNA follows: TGTGCCAGCAGTGAAATGGGGAGGCAAGATACGCAGTATTTT. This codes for CASSEMGRQDTQYF.